The clone carrying this TCR beta chain turned up a few times. The CDR3 spans 16 residues. Trimming took off 1 base at V and 5 bases at J, with 20 bases between the two ends. Germline V gene lookup returns CDR1 SQVTM and CDR2 ANQGSEA. Via MiXCR, TCRdb re-called the RT-PCR reads, giving one row per CDR3 protein. The sample has roughly 200,000 distinct CDR3 sequences; around two fifths are singletons. This entry is derived from a study of patients and donors after allogeneic stem cell transplantation. This chain uses TRBV29-1 with TRBJ1-2, with D possibly TRBD1 on 5 matching bases. The sequencing sample was made of blood, either unsorted or a sorted T cell fraction (not recorded which). The sequence came from a human donor who was either an allogeneic HSCT recipient or a stem cell or donor lymphocyte infusion donor (not recorded which). It is not recorded whose cells these are; they may come from a transplant donor. The CDR3 protein is CSVEGGLDAPRYGYTF. The CDR3 DNA sequence: TGCAGCGTTGAAGGGGGCCTGGACGCCCCGAGGTATGGCTACACCTTC.